A single sample gave rise to the 31 T cell receptor beta chains below, sequenced in a study of blood T cell repertoires in COVID-19. The method was immunoSEQ multiplex PCR; TCRdb's version includes in-frame clones alone and lacks a portion of them. The table lists approximately 90,000 clones, 86% of them singletons. The sample consisted of peripheral blood. The receptors come from a man aged 55 to 70 with acute or convalescent COVID-19.

This clone came up a few times. The J gene is TRBJ2-2, the V gene TRBV7-3; D may be TRBD2 (6 bases). Germline CDR1 reads SGHTA; CDR2 reads FQGTGA. Trimming stripped 0 bases from V and 6 bases from J, with 11 bases between. The CDR3 loop spans 15 amino acids. CDR3 in DNA: TGTGCCAGCAGCTTAACGCCGGGGGTGGCCGGGGAGCTGTTTTTT. Translating it yields CASSLTPGVAGELFF.

V gene TRBV2 combines with J gene TRBJ1-5; TRBD1 matches 12 bases. The junction had 5 bases not matched to a gene; V was cut back by 7 bases and J by 4 bases. CDR3 length: 15 amino acids. Germline lookup yields CDR1 SNHLY and CDR2 FYNNEI. The CDR3 spells CASNRDRGPNQPQHF. In DNA, the CDR3 is TGTGCCAGCAACAGGGACAGGGGGCCAAATCAGCCCCAGCATTTT.

V and J are TRBV11-3 and TRBJ2-2; TRBD1 might be the D (6 bases). Germline CDR1 SGHNT, CDR2 YENEEA. The length of the CDR3 is 17 residues. Trimming took off 1 base at V and 7 bases at J, with 19 bases between the two ends. In DNA, the CDR3 is TGTGCCAGCAGCTTAGGGGTATGGGGGCCAGGTGACGGGGAGCTGTTTTTT. The encoded protein is CASSLGVWGPGDGELFF.

The chain employs TRBV3-1 (or the pseudogene TRBV3-2) and TRBJ1-1; D not resolved. Per the germline V gene, CDR1 is LGHDT and CDR2 is YNNKEL (reference sequence). Trimming stripped 5 bases from V and 0 bases from J, with 13 bases between. The CDR3 is made up of 15 amino acids. This CDR3 reads CASSKGLGMNTEAFF. CDR3 in DNA: TGTGCCAGCAGCAAGGGCCTCGGGATGAACACTGAAGCTTTCTTT.

This chain joins TRBV5-1 and TRBJ2-3; D ambiguous. This CDR3 has 13 amino acids. The V gene's germline CDR1 is SGHRS and CDR2 YFSETQ. Trimming took off 3 bases at V and 5 bases at J, with 10 bases between the two ends. CDR3 sequence reads: CASSSNLGDTQYF. The CDR3 bases are TGCGCCAGCAGCTCGAACCTAGGAGATACGCAGTATTTT.

This clone was detected only a few times. The rearrangement joins TRBV9 to TRBJ1-5; tentatively, D is TRBD1 (5 bases). This CDR3 spans 14 amino acids. Germline assignment: CDR1 SGDLS and CDR2 YYNGEE. The ends were cut back, 0 bases at V and 6 bases at J, with 10 bases in the middle. CDR3 residues: CASSVDGGAQPQHF. CDR3 DNA: TGTGCCAGCAGCGTAGATGGAGGGGCTCAGCCCCAGCATTTT.

The chain combines TRBV11-1 with TRBJ2-7, with 8 bases matching TRBD1. The CDR3 is 15 amino acids. From germline, CDR1 is SGHAT and CDR2 FQDESV (reference sequence). The ends lost 1 base at V and 0 bases at J; junction bases unmatched: 2. For the CDR3, the DNA is TGTGCCAGCAGCTTAGGGACAGGGCCCTCCTACGAGCAGTACTTC. This codes for CASSLGTGPSYEQYF.

This clone was found once. The chain employs TRBV14 and TRBJ1-5; unclear D gene. Trimming stripped 4 bases from V and 7 bases from J, with 8 bases between. This CDR3 spans 12 amino acids. From germline, CDR1 is SGHDN and CDR2 FVKESK. CDR3 in DNA: TGTGCCAGCAGCCCGGTTCTCCAGCCCCAGCATTTT. Translation: CASSPVLQPQHF.

The rearrangement uses TRBV12-5 and TRBJ1-1; D is unclear. Per the germline V gene, CDR1 is LGHNT and CDR2 is FRNRAP. The CDR3 contains 13 residues. The V end lost 7 bases, the J end lost 4 bases, and 13 bases lay between the germline ends. CDR3 in DNA: TGTGCTAGTGCCCTGGAGACGGCCACTGAAGCTTTCTTT. Translation gives CASALETATEAFF.

CDR3 sequence reads: CASSPGQAYGYTF. In nucleotides, the CDR3 is TGTGCCAGCTCACCGGGACAGGCCTATGGCTACACCTTC. This sequence joins TRBV18 and TRBJ1-2; 8 bases are a match to TRBD1. The germline V gene encodes CDR1 KGHSH and CDR2 LQKENI. V dropped 3 bases and J dropped 4; count of bases not matched to a gene: 1. The CDR3 is 13 amino acids.

This clone was seen only once. V usage is TRBV14 and J usage is TRBJ2-5; D is perhaps TRBD1 (6 bases). V shed 1 base and J shed 2 bases, with 8 bases lying between them. Germline V gene lookup returns CDR1 SGHDN and CDR2 FVKESK. This CDR3 spans 14 amino acids. The CDR3 sequence: CASSQGTAQETQYF. The CDR3 nucleotides read TGTGCCAGCAGCCAAGGGACAGCTCAAGAGACCCAGTACTTC.

This clone was seen only once. V usage is TRBV5-6 and J usage is TRBJ1-1; the D is unclear. Looked up from germline, CDR1 is SGHDT and CDR2 is YYEEEE. V was shortened by 0 bases and J by 5 bases, with 17 bases between the two germline ends. This CDR3 spans 16 amino acids. The CDR3 sequence: CASSLVRVNRLTEAFF. The CDR3 nucleotides are TGTGCCAGCAGCTTGGTACGGGTGAACCGGCTGACTGAAGCTTTCTTT. Based on the CDR3 plus reference TRBV5-6 and TRBJ1-1, the full variable domain is DAGVTQSPTHLIKTRGQQVTLRCSPKSGHDTVSWYQQALGQGPQFIFQYYEEEERQRGNFPDRFSGHQFPNYSSELNVNALLLGDSALYLCASSLVRVNRLTEAFFGQGTRLTVV.

This rearrangement joins TRBV7-2 to TRBJ2-5, with TRBD2 identical over 7 bases. Germline values: CDR1 SGHTA, CDR2 FQGNSA. The CDR3 extends over 12 amino acids. The V gene end was trimmed by 4 bases and the J gene end by 4 bases; junction bases not matched to a gene: 0. CDR3 bases: TGTGCCAGCAGCTCTAGCGGAGAGACCCAGTACTTC. This translates into CASSSSGETQYF.

J is TRBJ2-5 and V is TRBV6-1, with TRBD2 as a possible D gene (7 bases). Between the trimmed V and J ends, which lost 1 base and 9 bases, there was a span of 18 bases. The CDR3 covers 15 residues. Germline lookup yields CDR1 MNHNS and CDR2 SASEGT. Here the CDR3 DNA reads TGTGCCAGCAGTGAAGGGGGGGGGCCCAGTGGGCCCCAGTACTTC. Residues: CASSEGGGPSGPQYF.

This clone turned up a few times. The V gene is TRBV7-3, the J gene TRBJ2-1; 11 bases map to TRBD2. V shed 2 bases, J shed 7 bases, and the junction held 10 bases outside the gene matches. The CDR3 sequence is 17 residues long. Germline assignment: CDR1 SGHTA and CDR2 FQGTGA. In DNA form, the CDR3 reads TGTGCCAGCAGCTTATCGTTACTAGCGGGAGACGTGAATGAGCAGTTCTTC. Its translation is CASSLSLLAGDVNEQFF.

The gene calls are TRBV5-1 and TRBJ1-3; possibly TRBD1 for D (5 bases). Between the trimmed V and J ends, which lost 0 bases and 4 bases, there was a span of 14 bases. The CDR3 runs to 16 residues. Germline V CDR1 and CDR2: SGHRS, YFSETQ. The CDR3: CASSLAPGEYGNTIYF. CDR3 DNA: TGCGCCAGCAGCTTGGCCCCGGGGGAGTACGGAAACACCATATATTTT.

The J gene is TRBJ1-2, the V gene TRBV27, with TRBD1 matching 7 bases. CDR1 and CDR2 (germline): MNHEY, SMNVEV (reference sequence). J gave up 0 bases and V 4 bases, and 11 bases lay outside the gene matches. The CDR3 runs 17 residues. CDR3 in DNA: TGTGCCAGCAGTTCTCGCCCTCCCGGACAGGCTAACTATGGCTACACCTTC. Translating it yields CASSSRPPGQANYGYTF.

The J gene is TRBJ2-7, the V gene TRBV7-9, with 9 bases matching TRBD1. V shed 5 bases, J shed 6 bases, and the junction held 8 bases outside the gene matches. Germline V lookup: CDR1 SEHNR, CDR2 FQNEAQ (reference sequence). CDR3 length equals 14 residues. CDR3 sequence reads: CASSREGDRAEQYF. In DNA, the CDR3 is TGTGCCAGCAGCCGAGAAGGGGACAGGGCCGAGCAGTACTTC.

A single count supports this clone. The chain recombines TRBV14 with TRBJ2-2; TRBD1 is a possible D gene (6 bases). V was pared by 4 bases and J by 4 bases, with 10 bases between. Germline V gene sequence: CDR1 SGHDN, CDR2 FVKESK. CDR3 length: 14 amino acids. CDR3 region: CASSLEQGTGELFF. In nucleotides, the CDR3 is TGTGCCAGCAGCCTCGAACAGGGCACCGGGGAGCTGTTTTTT.

The table lists this clone with a count of one. The chain combines TRBV5-1 with TRBJ1-3; D unclear. Germline V gives CDR1 SGHRS, CDR2 YFSETQ. The CDR3 is made up of 15 amino acids. V lost 0 bases and J 4 bases, leaving 11 bases between the germline ends. The chain's CDR3 is CASSLDRGSGNTIYF. As DNA, the CDR3 is TGCGCCAGCAGCTTGGATCGGGGATCAGGAAACACCATATATTTT.

The chain couples TRBV15 to TRBJ1-5; no clear D. The V gene lost 5 bases and the J gene lost 5 bases, with 7 bases spanning the gap. This CDR3 is built from 12 residues. The germline gives CDR1 LNHNV, CDR2 YYDKDF (reference sequence). CDR3 in DNA: TGTGCCACCAGCCTCTTCGATCAGCCCCAGCATTTT. It codes for CATSLFDQPQHF.

This clone was picked up a small number of times. V is TRBV11-3 and J is TRBJ2-2; TRBD1 is a possible D gene (6 bases). CDR1 and CDR2 (germline): SGHNT, YENEEA. The length of the CDR3 is 15 residues. V was clipped by 5 bases and J by 4 bases, with 14 bases between them. For the CDR3, the DNA is TGTGCCAGCAGCCTAATGACAGGCACCACCGGGGAGCTGTTTTTT. As protein: CASSLMTGTTGELFF.

The chain joins TRBV30 to TRBJ2-2, with D perhaps TRBD1 (5 bases). The CDR3 has 15 residues. V was trimmed by 0 bases and J by 3 bases, leaving 11 bases between them. Germline V lookup: CDR1 GTSNPN, CDR2 SVGIG (reference sequence). In DNA, the CDR3 is TGTGCCTGGAGTGTACGTGGGGCCCACACCGGGGAGCTGTTTTTT. This gives the protein CAWSVRGAHTGELFF.

This chain uses TRBV29-1 with TRBJ1-4, with D possibly matching TRBD1 (5 bases). The CDR3 sequence is 14 residues long. The V end was cut by 6 bases, the J end by 0 bases, with 11 bases between. CDR1 SQVTM and CDR2 ANQGSEA come from the germline V gene. The CDR3 nucleotides are TGCAGCGTGCTTAAGGGGCCAACTAATGAAAAACTGTTTTTT. Residues: CSVLKGPTNEKLFF.

This sequence joins TRBV5-5 and TRBJ1-5; D is unclear. From germline, CDR1 is SGHKS and CDR2 YYEKEE (reference sequence). This CDR3 region has 15 residues. V shed 1 base and J shed 0 bases, with 8 bases lying between them. The CDR3 region has the DNA TGTGCCAGCAGCTTGCAGATCACTAGCAATCAGCCCCAGCATTTT. This codes for CASSLQITSNQPQHF.

This clone was seen a handful of times. This sequence joins TRBV15 and TRBJ2-7; D is uncertain. Germline V gene sequence: CDR1 LNHNV, CDR2 YYDKDF (reference sequence). The V and J ends lost 5 bases and 0 bases respectively, with 11 bases between them. The CDR3 extends over 14 amino acids. Written as DNA, the CDR3 is TGTGCCACCAGCCTGTTACTGTCCTCCTACGAGCAGTACTTC. Its translation: CATSLLLSSYEQYF. Variable domain in full (rest from reference TRBV15 and TRBJ2-7): DAMVIQNPRYQVTQFGKPVTLSCSQTLNHNVMYWYQQKSSQAPKLLFHYYDKDFNNEADTPDNFQSRRPNTSFCFLDIRSPGLGDTAMYLCATSLLLSSYEQYFGPGTRLTVT.

This clone was observed at least ten times. The V gene is TRBV4-1, the J gene TRBJ1-6, with D tentatively TRBD1 (6 bases). V gave up 0 bases and J gave up 8 bases, with 14 bases separating them. The V gene's germline CDR1 is MGHRA and CDR2 YSYEKL. The CDR3 contains 16 residues. This CDR3 reads CASSQDYGQKHSPLHF. The CDR3 region has the DNA TGCGCCAGCAGCCAAGATTACGGACAGAAACATTCACCCCTCCACTTT.

This chain uses TRBV23-1 with TRBJ1-3, with 7 bases fitting TRBD1. TRBV23-1 is sorted into the ORF group, with uncertain function. The CDR3 extends over 23 amino acids. V lost 0 bases to trimming and J lost 1 base; unmatched junction nucleotides: 24. This CDR3 reads CASSQSLMGADRPRARSGNTIYF. CDR3 nucleotides: TGCGCCAGCAGTCAATCTTTGATGGGGGCGGACAGGCCACGCGCAAGGTCTGGAAACACCATATATTTT.

This clone appeared a few times. V gene TRBV6-2 or TRBV6-3 combines with J gene TRBJ1-4; no definite D call. Trimming cost V 5 bases and J 10 bases, with 8 bases left between them. CDR1 MNHEY and CDR2 SVGEGT come from the germline V gene. There are 11 residues in the CDR3. The CDR3, as DNA: TGTGCCAGCAGTAACGGTGGAAAACTGTTTTTT. It specifies CASSNGGKLFF.

The chain recombines TRBV5-1 with TRBJ2-5; tentative D call: TRBD1 (5 bases). V was clipped by 6 bases and J by 5 bases, with 14 bases between them. Germline V lookup: CDR1 SGHRS, CDR2 YFSETQ. There are 13 residues in the CDR3. DNA of the CDR3: TGCGCCAGCAAGGGGCGTTCACTGGAGACCCAGTACTTC. It yields the protein CASKGRSLETQYF.

CDR3 bases: TGTGCCAGCAGCTTAGGGAGGTCTTACACTGAAGCTTTCTTT. This codes for CASSLGRSYTEAFF. V and J are TRBV7-6 and TRBJ1-1; D uncertain. Germline loops: CDR1 SGHVS, CDR2 FNYEAQ. The CDR3 is 14 amino acids. The V and J ends lost 1 base and 3 bases respectively, with 9 bases between them.